The rows below give T cell receptor beta chains drawn from one sample of a study of regulatory T cells in long-lasting Graves disease. TCRdb processed the multiplex PCR reads anew with MiXCR; each CDR3 protein has one entry. Here the sample spans about 470,000 distinct CDR3 sequences, about 16% being singletons. The data also belong to a second study, concerning T cells in Graves' hyperthyroidism and ophthalmopathy.

This specimen was peripheral blood mononuclear cells (PBMCs), taken at new diagnosis, from a patient treated with antithyroid drugs. These receptor sequences come from a woman in her thirties with Graves disease. The CDR3 runs from the conserved cysteine through the conserved F or W. A D gene is named only where the DNA matches it firmly. The size of a clone is reported for some rows only, either as once, few or many, or as a class for expanded clones.

TGTGCCAGCAGCCGAGGGGGAACGAATGAGCAGTTCTTC | CASSRGGTNEQFF | many | - | TRBJ2-1 | TRBV3-1
TGTGCCAGCAGTTACTCGATAGCAGGGGTAGTCTTC | CASSYSIAGVVF | few | - | TRBJ2-1 | TRBV6-5
TGTGCCAGCAGTCCTCGGACGGCGGGGAATGAGCAGTTCTTC | CASSPRTAGNEQFF | - | - | TRBJ2-1 | TRBV27
TGTGCCAGCAGTGGTGGACTAGCGGCTAGCAATGAGCAGTTCTTC | CASSGGLAASNEQFF | few | TRBD2 | TRBJ2-1 | TRBV6-1
TGCGCCAGCAGGGACAGGGGGGCCACTGAAGCTTTCTTT | CASRDRGATEAFF | many | TRBD1 | TRBJ1-1 | TRBV5-1
TGTGCCAGCAGTTTACGACAGGGCTCCTACGAGCAGTACTTC | CASSLRQGSYEQYF | many | TRBD1 | TRBJ2-7 | TRBV12-3/TRBV12-4
TGTGCCAGTCAAGGGACAGACACCGGGGAGCTGTTTTTT | CASQGTDTGELFF | - | TRBD1 | TRBJ2-2 | TRBV6-2/TRBV6-3
TGCGCCAGCAGCCAAGAACCTGGGGTGGGTTTTTACACTGAGCAGTTCTTC | CASSQEPGVGFYTEQFF | - | - | TRBJ2-1 | TRBV4-1
TGTGCCAGCAGCCCTAACGGGGGAACTGAAGCTTTCTTT | CASSPNGGTEAFF | many | - | TRBJ1-1 | TRBV9
TGTGCCAGCAGCTTTGATTTATCGGGCGAGCAGTACTTC | CASSFDLSGEQYF | many | - | TRBJ2-7 | TRBV7-3
TGTGCCAGCAGTGAATCCCCCCAATCTGTGGTCGAGCAGTACTTC | CASSESPQSVVEQYF | - | - | TRBJ2-7 | TRBV2
TGTGCCAGCAGCCAGGCCGGGACAGCTTACTCTGGAAACACCATATATTTT | CASSQAGTAYSGNTIYF | many | TRBD1 | TRBJ1-3 | TRBV7-9
TGTGCCACCAAGAAGGGGGAACCCACAGATACGCAGTATTTT | CATKKGEPTDTQYF | many | - | TRBJ2-3 | TRBV18
TGTGCCAGCAGTCCTTCGACTTATGGCTACACCTTC | CASSPSTYGYTF | many | - | TRBJ1-2 | TRBV6-1
TGTGCCAGCAGCCAAGGCAGACTAGCGGGAGTGGACAATGAGCAGTTCTTC | CASSQGRLAGVDNEQFF | many | TRBD2 | TRBJ2-1 | TRBV3-1
TGCAGCGCCGGAGGGACAATAGAGACCCAGTACTTC | CSAGGTIETQYF | - | - | TRBJ2-5 | TRBV29-1
TGCAGCGTTGGAACGACACCGAACACCGGGGAGCTGTTTTTT | CSVGTTPNTGELFF | few | - | TRBJ2-2 | TRBV29-1
TGTGCCAGCTTCTTAGTTCTAGCGGGACACACCGGGGAGCTGTTTTTT | CASFLVLAGHTGELFF | - | TRBD2 | TRBJ2-2 | TRBV2
TGTGCCAGCAGCGAAGGGGATCAGCCCCAGCATTTT | CASSEGDQPQHF | many | - | TRBJ1-5 | TRBV2
TGTGCCAGCACTTCGGCCAGCCACCTTAGCAATCAGCCCCAGCATTTT | CASTSASHLSNQPQHF | many | - | TRBJ1-5 | TRBV12-3/TRBV12-4
TGTGCCAGCAGCCAAGCGGAAGGGCGGAGGGGGGACAATGAGCAGTACTTC | CASSQAEGRRGDNEQYF | - | - | TRBJ2-7 | TRBV4-2
TGTGCCACCAGCAGGGGCCTCGGAGGCTCCAATCAGCCCCAGCATTTT | CATSRGLGGSNQPQHF | - | - | TRBJ1-5 | TRBV15
TGCGCCAGCAGCCCTCATAGCGGGGGATCCTACGAGCAGTACTTC | CASSPHSGGSYEQYF | few | TRBD2 | TRBJ2-7 | TRBV5-1
TGTGCCAGCAGTTCTCCCGGGACAGGATTAACCGGGGAGCTGTTTTTT | CASSSPGTGLTGELFF | - | TRBD1 | TRBJ2-2 | TRBV6-5
TGTGCCAGCAGTGAGACAGGTACTGGCTACACCTTC | CASSETGTGYTF | many | - | TRBJ1-2 | TRBV6-1
TGTGCCAGCAGTTTAGGTATAGCGGGAGTCCCCCAAGAGACCCAGTACTTC | CASSLGIAGVPQETQYF | many | TRBD2 | TRBJ2-5 | TRBV12-3/TRBV12-4
TGTGCCAGCAGCGAATCGGGACGGGCAAACACTGAAGCTTTCTTT | CASSESGRANTEAFF | many | - | TRBJ1-1 | TRBV7-2
TGCAGTGCTATAGGACAGGGGGCAGGGAACACTGAAGCTTTCTTT | CSAIGQGAGNTEAFF | - | TRBD1 | TRBJ1-1 | TRBV20-1
TGTGCCAGCTCACCACCGACCGGCCAGCCAGGCACAGATACGCAGTATTTT | CASSPPTGQPGTDTQYF | - | - | TRBJ2-3 | TRBV18
TGTGCCAGCAGTAAGAGACAGGGGGCGTTCAATGAGCAGTTCTTC | CASSKRQGAFNEQFF | - | TRBD1 | TRBJ2-1 | TRBV6-1
TGTGCCAGCAGCTTAGATTGGCCAGGTGCTGGAGGGGACACTGAAGCTTTCTTT | CASSLDWPGAGGDTEAFF | many | - | TRBJ1-1 | TRBV11-3
TGTGCCAGCTCACCAGTCACTAGCTTCACCGGGGAGCTGTTTTTT | CASSPVTSFTGELFF | many | - | TRBJ2-2 | TRBV18
TGTGCCAGCAGCTTACTTCCCGGCGGGCCCACAGATACGCAGTATTTT | CASSLLPGGPTDTQYF | - | - | TRBJ2-3 | TRBV7-2
TGTGCCACCAGGGCCCCAGGGGATGCCGGGGAGCTGTTTTTT | CATRAPGDAGELFF | - | - | TRBJ2-2 | TRBV24-1
TGTGCCCGTAGTGGGGTCAGCACAGATACGCAGTATTTT | CARSGVSTDTQYF | - | - | TRBJ2-3 | TRBV7-9
TGTGCCAGCAGTTACAGCGGGGGCGCAGGGACCCAGTACTTC | CASSYSGGAGTQYF | - | TRBD2 | TRBJ2-5 | TRBV6-2/TRBV6-3
TGTGCCAGCAGTCCACCGTTGGGAGCTAGTAATGAGCAGTTCTTC | CASSPPLGASNEQFF | many | - | TRBJ2-1 | TRBV6-1
TGTGCCTGTGCGCAGGCTAATAGCAATCAGCCCCAGCATTTT | CACAQANSNQPQHF | many | - | TRBJ1-5 | TRBV30
TGTGCCAGCAGCTTCCGAGGATTAGGAGAGACCCAGTACTTC | CASSFRGLGETQYF | few | - | TRBJ2-5 | TRBV9
TGTGCCAGCAGCGGGACAGGGATATTCACAAGGGGCAATCAGCCCCAGCATTTT | CASSGTGIFTRGNQPQHF | few | TRBD1 | TRBJ1-5 | TRBV7-9
TGTGCCAGTAGACGAGCGGGAGCTTCCGACGAGCAGTACTTC | CASRRAGASDEQYF | - | TRBD2 | TRBJ2-7 | TRBV19
TGTGCAGTAGCGGGCGGAATACAGTTAGGAAGGAGCGAGCAGTACTTC | CAVAGGIQLGRSEQYF | few | TRBD2 | TRBJ2-7 | TRBV7-2
TGCAGCGTTCTTGGGCGACCAGGGAAAGGGGAGCAGTACTTC | CSVLGRPGKGEQYF | few | - | TRBJ2-7 | TRBV29-1
TGTGCCAGCAGCTTATCTAGCGGGATCTACGAGCAGTACTTC | CASSLSSGIYEQYF | many | TRBD2 | TRBJ2-7 | TRBV11-1
TGTGCCTGGAGTGAGGGGGGGGGCAATCAGCCCCAGCATTTT | CAWSEGGGNQPQHF | many | - | TRBJ1-5 | TRBV30
TGTGCCAGTACCCTGAGGGTTCCTAACTATGGCTACACCTTC | CASTLRVPNYGYTF | few | - | TRBJ1-2 | TRBV19
TGTGCCTGGAGTGTAGGGTACACTGAAGCTTTCTTT | CAWSVGYTEAFF | many | - | TRBJ1-1 | TRBV30
TGTGCCAGCACCCCCCTCGGGAGCGCCGGGGAGCTGTTTTTT | CASTPLGSAGELFF | few | - | TRBJ2-2 | TRBV12-3/TRBV12-4
TGTGCCATCAGTGGACAGGGGAACGGGGAGCTGTTTTTT | CAISGQGNGELFF | many | TRBD1 | TRBJ2-2 | TRBV10-3
TGTGCCAGCAGCGTAGTTGAGATAGCGGGAAGAAACACCGGGGAGCTGTTTTTT | CASSVVEIAGRNTGELFF | - | TRBD2 | TRBJ2-2 | TRBV12-3/TRBV12-4
TGCAGCGTTGCACCTTTTTTAGCGGGAGGGCGCCACAATGAGCAGTTCTTC | CSVAPFLAGGRHNEQFF | few | TRBD2 | TRBJ2-1 | TRBV29-1
TGTGCCAGCAGCCCACTCGTGGCGGCACGGAATACGCAGTATTTT | CASSPLVAARNTQYF | - | - | TRBJ2-3 | TRBV5-4
TGCGCCAGCAGCTTAGGTGGAGACTTTACCCTCGGTGGCTACACCTTC | CASSLGGDFTLGGYTF | many | - | TRBJ1-2 | TRBV5-1
TGCGCCAGCAGTCCCCGGACAGCTGGAAACACCATATATTTT | CASSPRTAGNTIYF | many | - | TRBJ1-3 | TRBV10-1
TGCGCCAGCAGTGAGACCGGACTTACCTACGAGCAGTACTTC | CASSETGLTYEQYF | many | - | TRBJ2-7 | TRBV10-2
TGTGCCAGCAGTTATTATAGCAATCAGCCCCAGCATTTT | CASSYYSNQPQHF | many | - | TRBJ1-5 | TRBV12-3/TRBV12-4
TGTGCCACCAGTGACCCCGGGACAGGGATCAATGAGCAGTTCTTC | CATSDPGTGINEQFF | few | TRBD1 | TRBJ2-1 | TRBV24-1